This is a list of T cell receptor beta chains from one sample in a study of chemoradiotherapy in HPV16-positive cancers. Sequencing used immunoSEQ multiplex PCR; TCRdb keeps in-frame clones, though not all of them. The sample lists roughly 34,000 clones, just under 80% occurring once. The sequences come from blood, collected from a patient who underwent chemoradiotherapy. The receptors stem from a human donor with HPV-associated anogenital cancer. Each CDR3 is given with its conserved first and last residue. The D gene is left open where the match is weak. Clone sizes are given selectively: once, few, many, or a class where the clone is expanded.

V: TRBV7-2; size: .; D: .; J: TRBJ2-5; CDR3: CASSLMGPYQETQYF; DNA: TGTGCCAGCAGCTTAATGGGACCGTACCAAGAGACCCAGTACTTC
V: TRBV30; size: .; D: .; J: TRBJ2-7; CDR3: CAGLRRDSTYEQYF; DNA: TGTGCCGGGCTACGGCGGGACAGCACCTACGAGCAGTACTTC
V: TRBV2; size: once; D: .; J: TRBJ1-1; CDR3: CASSPPPVANTEAFF; DNA: TGTGCCAGCAGTCCACCCCCAGTGGCGAACACTGAAGCTTTCTTT
V: TRBV25-1; size: .; D: .; J: TRBJ1-6; CDR3: CASSGYSPLHF; DNA: TGTGCCAGCAGTGGATATTCACCCCTCCACTTT
V: TRBV9; size: .; D: .; J: TRBJ2-2; CDR3: CASSVAPRQEDGELFF; DNA: TGTGCCAGCAGCGTAGCCCCCCGACAGGAAGACGGGGAGCTGTTTTTT
V: TRBV5-4; size: .; D: TRBD1; J: TRBJ2-3; CDR3: CASSRPGQGIVDTQYF; DNA: TGTGCCAGCAGCCGCCCGGGACAGGGGATAGTAGATACGCAGTATTTT
V: TRBV5-1; size: .; D: .; J: TRBJ1-5; CDR3: CASSLGGDNQPQHF; DNA: TGCGCCAGCAGCTTGGGGGGGGACAATCAGCCCCAGCATTTT
V: TRBV7-9; size: .; D: .; J: TRBJ1-1; CDR3: CASSLGGVEAFF; DNA: TGTGCCAGCAGCTTAGGTGGAGTTGAAGCTTTCTTT
V: TRBV12-5; size: .; D: .; J: TRBJ2-5; CDR3: CASGLGTAQETQYF; DNA: TGTGCTAGTGGTTTGGGTACCGCGCAAGAGACCCAGTACTTC
V: TRBV11-2; size: .; D: .; J: TRBJ2-3; CDR3: CASSYSLRATTDTQYF; DNA: TGTGCCAGCAGCTACAGCCTCCGGGCAACCACAGATACGCAGTATTTT
V: TRBV13; size: once; D: .; J: TRBJ1-3; CDR3: CASSLNSYGNTIYF; DNA: TGTGCCAGCAGCTTAAACAGTTACGGAAACACCATATATTTT
V: TRBV5-4; size: .; D: .; J: TRBJ1-1; CDR3: CASSLTASILGGAEAFF; DNA: TGTGCCAGCAGCTTGACAGCGTCGATCCTAGGTGGTGCTGAAGCTTTCTTT
V: TRBV7-9; size: .; D: .; J: TRBJ2-3; CDR3: CASSSNRDSLYF; DNA: TGTGCCAGCAGCTCTAACCGGGACTCCTTGTATTTT
V: TRBV28; size: .; D: .; J: TRBJ1-4; CDR3: CASSLFIEKLFF; DNA: TGTGCCAGCAGTTTATTTATTGAAAAACTGTTTTTT
V: TRBV28; size: .; D: .; J: TRBJ2-7; CDR3: CASSFGGNEQYF; DNA: TGTGCCAGCAGTTTTGGGGGTAACGAGCAGTACTTC
V: TRBV19; size: once; D: .; J: TRBJ1-2; CDR3: CASSRGASYGYTF; DNA: TGTGCCAGTAGTCGGGGGGCTAGCTATGGCTACACCTTC
V: TRBV7-3; size: few; D: .; J: TRBJ2-1; CDR3: CASSSGAGSYNEQFF; DNA: TGTGCCAGCAGCTCCGGGGCAGGCTCCTACAATGAGCAGTTCTTC
V: TRBV2; size: .; D: TRBD1; J: TRBJ2-7; CDR3: CASSERQGAYEQYF; DNA: TGTGCCAGCAGTGAAAGACAGGGGGCCTACGAGCAGTACTTC
V: TRBV5-1; size: .; D: TRBD1; J: TRBJ2-1; CDR3: CASSFRGPDNEQFF; DNA: TGCGCCAGCAGCTTCAGGGGGCCCGACAATGAGCAGTTCTTC
V: TRBV19; size: .; D: .; J: TRBJ1-1; CDR3: CASSTPTSGGTEAFF; DNA: TGTGCCAGTAGTACCCCGACTTCCGGCGGGACTGAAGCTTTCTTT
V: TRBV6-6; size: .; D: TRBD1; J: TRBJ1-2; CDR3: CASNTDRVLYGYTF; DNA: TGTGCCAGCAACACCGACAGGGTACTCTATGGCTACACCTTC
V: TRBV7-8; size: .; D: .; J: TRBJ1-6; CDR3: CASSLTVGGGSYNSPLHF; DNA: TGTGCCAGCAGCTTAACGGTTGGCGGGGGGTCCTATAATTCACCCCTCCACTTT
V: TRBV9; size: .; D: .; J: TRBJ1-1; CDR3: CASSVVGAPEAFF; DNA: TGTGCCAGCAGCGTTGTGGGGGCCCCAGAAGCTTTCTTT
V: TRBV5-4; size: .; D: .; J: TRBJ2-1; CDR3: CASRLGAYNEQFF; DNA: TGTGCCAGCAGATTGGGGGCTTACAATGAGCAGTTCTTC
V: TRBV19; size: few; D: TRBD1; J: TRBJ2-3; CDR3: CASSIPGTGFITDTQYF; DNA: TGTGCCAGTAGTATTCCTGGGACAGGGTTTATCACAGATACGCAGTATTTT
V: TRBV12-5; size: .; D: .; J: TRBJ2-7; CDR3: CASGLRPPHSYEQYF; DNA: TGTGCTAGTGGTTTGAGGCCCCCACATTCCTACGAGCAGTACTTC
V: TRBV27; size: .; D: TRBD1; J: TRBJ2-7; CDR3: CASSFGQDYEQYF; DNA: TGTGCCAGCAGTTTCGGACAGGACTACGAGCAGTACTTC
V: TRBV7-2; size: .; D: .; J: TRBJ2-4; CDR3: CASSWAKGNIQYF; DNA: TGTGCCAGCAGCTGGGCCAAAGGAAACATTCAGTACTTC
V: TRBV30; size: few; D: TRBD2; J: TRBJ2-2; CDR3: CARQGGTYAGELFF; DNA: TGTGCCAGGCAGGGAGGGACTTACGCCGGGGAGCTGTTTTTT
V: TRBV29-1; size: .; D: .; J: TRBJ2-7; CDR3: CSGGGSYEQYF; DNA: TGCAGTGGGGGAGGCAGCTACGAGCAGTACTTC
V: TRBV11-3; size: .; D: .; J: TRBJ2-4; CDR3: CASSLPGTNIQYF; DNA: TGTGCCAGCAGCTTACCCGGGACCAACATTCAGTACTTC
V: TRBV30; size: .; D: .; J: TRBJ2-5; CDR3: CAWSVQAETQYF; DNA: TGTGCCTGGAGTGTACAGGCGGAGACCCAGTACTTC
V: TRBV27; size: .; D: TRBD1; J: TRBJ1-6; CDR3: CASSLSGTGSSHNSPLHF; DNA: TGTGCCAGCAGTTTATCTGGGACAGGGAGCTCCCATAATTCACCCCTCCACTTT
V: TRBV7-3; size: once; D: TRBD2; J: TRBJ2-7; CDR3: CASSPQRGRSYEQYF; DNA: TGTGCCAGCAGCCCACAGCGGGGTCGATCCTACGAGCAGTACTTC
V: TRBV4-3; size: .; D: .; J: TRBJ2-4; CDR3: CASSQMQGGENIQYF; DNA: TGCGCCAGCAGCCAAATGCAGGGGGGTGAAAACATTCAGTACTTC
V: TRBV10-3; size: .; D: TRBD2; J: TRBJ2-7; CDR3: CAISESGTSNEQYF; DNA: TGTGCCATCAGTGAGTCCGGGACTAGTAACGAGCAGTACTTC
V: TRBV19; size: few; D: .; J: TRBJ1-6; CDR3: CASSIIRGNSPLHF; DNA: TGTGCCAGTAGTATCATCAGGGGCAATTCACCCCTCCACTTT
V: TRBV29-1; size: .; D: .; J: TRBJ2-7; CDR3: CSVEVGGAYEQYF; DNA: TGCAGCGTTGAAGTGGGGGGCGCCTACGAGCAGTACTTC
V: TRBV29-1; size: .; D: .; J: TRBJ2-7; CDR3: CSVVGGYEQYF; DNA: TGCAGCGTTGTTGGGGGTTACGAGCAGTACTTC
V: TRBV19; size: .; D: TRBD1; J: TRBJ1-5; CDR3: CASTPSTGRVNQPQHF; DNA: TGTGCCAGTACCCCGTCGACAGGGCGGGTCAATCAGCCCCAGCATTTT
V: TRBV7-6; size: .; D: .; J: TRBJ2-7; CDR3: CASSPLRDSTGQYF; DNA: TGTGCCAGCAGCCCACTCCGGGACTCTACGGGACAGTACTTC
V: TRBV10-3; size: .; D: .; J: TRBJ2-2; CDR3: CAISDRVVNTGELFF; DNA: TGTGCCATCAGTGACAGGGTGGTGAACACCGGGGAGCTGTTTTTT
V: TRBV7-8; size: .; D: .; J: TRBJ2-1; CDR3: CASSLAGLDEQFF; DNA: TGTGCCAGCAGCTTGGCAGGGCTCGATGAGCAGTTCTTC
V: TRBV5-1; size: once; D: TRBD1; J: TRBJ2-2; CDR3: CASRMNGRGPSNTGELFF; DNA: TGCGCCAGCAGAATGAATGGAAGGGGGCCCTCGAACACCGGGGAGCTGTTTTTT
V: TRBV11-2; size: .; D: TRBD1; J: TRBJ2-5; CDR3: CASSFGRGRDRRYQETQYF; DNA: TGTGCCAGCAGCTTCGGAAGAGGCCGGGACAGGAGATACCAAGAGACCCAGTACTTC
V: TRBV27; size: .; D: TRBD2; J: TRBJ2-3; CDR3: CASSLGGGHTQYF; DNA: TGTGCCAGCAGTCTCGGCGGGGGGCATACGCAGTATTTT
V: TRBV5-1; size: .; D: .; J: TRBJ1-2; CDR3: CASSFGLGGYTF; DNA: TGCGCCAGCAGCTTCGGGTTAGGGGGCTACACCTTC
V: TRBV6-5; size: few; D: .; J: TRBJ1-6; CDR3: CASSYAGRDSPLHF; DNA: TGTGCCAGCAGTTACGCAGGGAGAGATTCACCCCTCCACTTT
V: TRBV19; size: .; D: TRBD2; J: TRBJ2-3; CDR3: CASTRGGLAGSDTQYF; DNA: TGTGCCAGTACCCGGGGGGGACTAGCGGGTTCAGATACGCAGTATTTT
V: TRBV2; size: .; D: .; J: TRBJ1-4; CDR3: CASSENRFATNEKLFF; DNA: TGTGCCAGCAGTGAAAACAGATTTGCAACTAATGAAAAACTGTTTTTT
V: TRBV6-5; size: .; D: .; J: TRBJ1-5; CDR3: CASRPTGFQPQHF; DNA: TGTGCCAGCAGACCTACAGGGTTTCAGCCCCAGCATTTT
V: TRBV5-1; size: .; D: TRBD1; J: TRBJ1-4; CDR3: CASSLGGTGTFNEKLFF; DNA: TGCGCCAGCAGCTTGGGAGGGACAGGGACCTTTAATGAAAAACTGTTTTTT
V: TRBV6-1; size: few; D: .; J: TRBJ1-5; CDR3: CASSPDGPRAQHF; DNA: TGTGCCAGCAGCCCGGACGGGCCTAGGGCCCAGCATTTT
V: TRBV5-5; size: once; D: .; J: TRBJ2-7; CDR3: CASSLPRGEQYF; DNA: TGTGCCAGCAGCCTCCCGAGAGGGGAGCAGTACTTC
V: TRBV6-1; size: .; D: .; J: TRBJ1-2; CDR3: CASRGRFRGLGGYTF; DNA: TGTGCCAGCAGGGGAAGATTCAGGGGTTTGGGTGGCTACACCTTC
V: TRBV5-4; size: .; D: .; J: TRBJ2-1; CDR3: CASSLAWDEQFF; DNA: TGTGCCAGCAGCTTGGCCTGGGATGAGCAGTTCTTC
V: TRBV28; size: .; D: .; J: TRBJ2-1; CDR3: CASSSENSYNEQFF; DNA: TGTGCCAGCAGTTCAGAGAACTCCTACAATGAGCAGTTCTTC
V: TRBV12-5; size: few; D: .; J: TRBJ1-1; CDR3: CASGARDTEAFF; DNA: TGTGCTAGTGGGGCCCGGGATACTGAAGCTTTCTTT